The 9 T cell receptor beta chains below were found in one sample sequenced in a study of cytomegalovirus exposure and HLA in healthy donors. The PCR contained 60 Vbeta and 13 Jbeta primers. Clones were read by immunoSEQ multiplex PCR, and TCRdb kept only the in-frame ones, dropping some. The table records about 150,000 clones, about four fifths of them present only once. The specimen sequenced was PBMCs. These TCRs come from a man in his fifties in good health and CMV-seropositive.

The chain couples TRBV2 to TRBJ2-3; 7 bases are a match to TRBD2. Per germline, CDR1 SNHLY and CDR2 FYNNEI. The CDR3 length is 15 residues. J lost 4 bases, V lost 6 bases, and 10 bases had no gene match. The CDR3 protein is CASRASSGLADTQYF. The CDR3 DNA follows: TGTGCCAGCAGGGCCTCTAGCGGCTTGGCAGATACGCAGTATTTT. Supplemented by reference TRBV2 and TRBJ2-3, the full variable domain reads EPEVTQTPSHQVTQMGQEVILRCVPISNHLYFYWYRQILGQKVEFLVSFYNNEISEKSEIFDDQFSVERPDGSNFTLKIRSTKLEDSAMYFCASRASSGLADTQYFGPGTRLTVL.

The chain is built from TRBV4-2 and TRBJ1-1, with D possibly being TRBD1 (5 bases). The CDR3 consists of 16 residues. V was cut by 3 bases and J by 0 bases, with 14 bases left in between. CDR1 is LGHNA, CDR2 YNFKEQ, per germline. CDR3 in DNA: TGTGCCAGCAGCCACGAAGTGACAGTGATGAACACTGAAGCTTTCTTT. It is translated as CASSHEVTVMNTEAFF.

The chain recombines TRBV29-1 with TRBJ2-3, with TRBD2 as a possible D gene (6 bases). V lost 7 bases and J lost 0, with 11 bases in between. Per the germline V gene, CDR1 is SQVTM and CDR2 is ANQGSEA. This CDR3 is 13 amino acids long. CDR3 protein: CSGRAASTDTQYF. CDR3 coding DNA: TGCAGCGGGAGGGCGGCTAGCACAGATACGCAGTATTTT.

The gene calls are TRBV27 and TRBJ2-1; 8 nucleotides line up with TRBD2. V was clipped by 5 bases and J by 6 bases; unmatched bases: 12. This CDR3 region has 16 residues. Germline CDR1 is MNHEY and CDR2 is SMNVEV (reference sequence). The DNA for the CDR3 is TGTGCCAGCAGTCCCGAGACTAGCGCGGGATCCAATGAGCAGTTCTTC. Residues: CASSPETSAGSNEQFF.

This clone has a single count. V gene TRBV4-2 combines with J gene TRBJ2-1; possibly TRBD2 for D (5 bases). V gave up 4 bases and J gave up 3 bases, with 16 bases separating them. The CDR3 is made up of 16 amino acids. Looked up from germline, CDR1 is LGHNA and CDR2 is YNFKEQ. The CDR3 loop is CASSPEYTGIYNEQFF. CDR3 sequence (DNA): TGTGCCAGCAGCCCAGAATATACGGGAATCTACAATGAGCAGTTCTTC.

CDR3 residues: CASSDRGTGETQYF. The CDR3 DNA reads as TGTGCCAGCAGCGACAGGGGGACAGGGGAGACCCAGTACTTC. The chain joins TRBV5-4 to TRBJ2-5; 9 positions agree with TRBD1. CDR1 is SGHNT and CDR2 is YYREEE in the germline V gene (reference sequence). The CDR3 spans 14 residues. Trimming at V came to 4 bases and at J to 5 bases, leaving 6 bases not matched to a gene.

In this sample, this clone turned up a few times. The gene calls are TRBV4-2 and TRBJ2-4; 8 positions agree with TRBD1. CDR1 and CDR2 (germline): LGHNA, YNFKEQ. This CDR3 comprises 15 residues. With V trimmed by 1 base and J by 8 bases, 7 bases remained unmatched. The CDR3: CASSQGTGTFDIQYF. The CDR3 DNA reads as TGTGCCAGCAGCCAAGGGACAGGGACTTTTGACATTCAGTACTTC.

The rearrangement uses TRBV21-1 and TRBJ2-2; the table assigns TRBD1, which was not confirmed against the DNA. TRBV21-1 is designated a pseudogene. This CDR3 is 16 amino acids long. CDR3 region: CASSKVGTGCTGELFF. The CDR3 DNA is TGTGCCAGCAGCAAAGTTGGGACAGGGTGCACCGGGGAGCTGTTTTTT.

The CDR3 sequence is CASSRTGGGSYEQYF. The CDR3 bases are TGTGCCAGCAGTAGGACAGGGGGAGGGTCCTACGAGCAGTACTTC. The chain is built from TRBV28 and TRBJ2-7, with 10 bases matching TRBD1. V shed 5 bases and J 1 base; nucleotides not matched to a gene: 5. Germline V gene data show CDR1 as MDHEN and CDR2 as SYDVKM. This CDR3 region has 15 residues.